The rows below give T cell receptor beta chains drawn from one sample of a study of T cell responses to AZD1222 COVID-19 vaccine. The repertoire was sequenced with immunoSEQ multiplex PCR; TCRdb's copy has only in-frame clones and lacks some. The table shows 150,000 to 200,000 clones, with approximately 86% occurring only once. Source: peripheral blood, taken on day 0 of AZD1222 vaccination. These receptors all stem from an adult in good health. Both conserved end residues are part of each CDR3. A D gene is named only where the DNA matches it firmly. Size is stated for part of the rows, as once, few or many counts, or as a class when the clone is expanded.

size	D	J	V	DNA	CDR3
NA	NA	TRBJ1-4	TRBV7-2	TGTGCCAGCAGCCCCATCGGGTTTAATGAAAAACTGTTTTTT	CASSPIGFNEKLFF
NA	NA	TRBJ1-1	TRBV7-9	TGTGCCAGCAGCTTAGCGGGGGGCGAGGAGGCTTTCTTT	CASSLAGGEEAFF
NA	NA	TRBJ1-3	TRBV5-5	TGTGCCAGCAGCTTGGGTCCCTTTCAAAGCACCATATATTTT	CASSLGPFQSTIYF
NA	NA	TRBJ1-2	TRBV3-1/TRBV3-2	TGTGCCAGCAGCCCCACAGGGTCCCCCTATGGCTACACCTTC	CASSPTGSPYGYTF
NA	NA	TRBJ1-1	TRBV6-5	TGTGCCAGCAGCCGGTCTAGTAATACTGAAGCTTTCTTT	CASSRSSNTEAFF
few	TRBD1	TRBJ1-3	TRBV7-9	TGTGCCAGCAGCTTAGCGAGGACAGGCGGCGGAAACACCATATATTTT	CASSLARTGGGNTIYF
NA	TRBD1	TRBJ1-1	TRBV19	TGTGCCAGTAGTACGACAGGGGGATACACTGAAGCTTTCTTT	CASSTTGGYTEAFF
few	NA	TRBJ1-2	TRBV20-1	TGCAGTGCTAGAGGGGGGTTAGTCGAGACCTTC	CSARGGLVETF
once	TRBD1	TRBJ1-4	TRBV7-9	TGTGCCAGCAGCCCGGTCAACGGAGACGGGACAGGGACTGAAAAACTGTTTTTT	CASSPVNGDGTGTEKLFF
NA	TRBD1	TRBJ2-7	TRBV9	TGTGCCAGCAGCTCAGGGGGTATAGGGGAGCAGTACTTC	CASSSGGIGEQYF
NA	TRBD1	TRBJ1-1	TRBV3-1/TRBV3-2	TGTGCCAGCAGCCAGATACCGGGACAGGGGATATTGAGGGGCACTGAAGCTTTCTTT	CASSQIPGQGILRGTEAFF
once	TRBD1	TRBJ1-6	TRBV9	TGTGCCAGCAGCGCCCGGGACAGGGGTAATTCACCCCTCCACTTT	CASSARDRGNSPLHF
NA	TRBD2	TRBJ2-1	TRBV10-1	TGCGCCAGCAGTCCTATAGCGGGACACTACAATGAGCAGTTCTTC	CASSPIAGHYNEQFF
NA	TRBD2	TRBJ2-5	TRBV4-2	TGTGCCAGCAGCCAAGTCACTAGCGGGTCACAAGAGACCCAGTACTTC	CASSQVTSGSQETQYF
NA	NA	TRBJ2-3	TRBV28	TGTGCCAGCAGTACCCCGGGGGTCTCAATGGTAGATACGCAGTATTTT	CASSTPGVSMVDTQYF
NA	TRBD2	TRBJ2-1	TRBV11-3	TGTGCCAGCAGCTTACGGGGGGGCCTAATCTATGAGCAGTTCTTC	CASSLRGGLIYEQFF
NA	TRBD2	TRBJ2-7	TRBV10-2	TGCGCCAGCAGTGAGGGGCTAGCGGGGAGCTCCTACGAGCAGTACTTC	CASSEGLAGSSYEQYF
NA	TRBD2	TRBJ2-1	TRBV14	TGTGCCAGCAGCCAAGATCCCACTAGAGGCGGGGGGCCTTACAATGAGCAGTTCTTC	CASSQDPTRGGGPYNEQFF
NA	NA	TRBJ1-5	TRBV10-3	TGTGCCATCAAGGATAGCAATCAGCCCCAGCATTTT	CAIKDSNQPQHF
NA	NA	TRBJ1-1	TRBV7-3	TGTGCCAGCAGCTACTCGGACCGGGACACTGAAGCTTTCTTT	CASSYSDRDTEAFF
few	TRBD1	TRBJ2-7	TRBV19	TGTGCCAGTAGTGAAGACAGGGCACAGTACTTC	CASSEDRAQYF
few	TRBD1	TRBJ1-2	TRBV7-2	TGTGCCAGCAGCCGGCGACAGGGGGCGATACTACTTGGCTACACCTTC	CASSRRQGAILLGYTF
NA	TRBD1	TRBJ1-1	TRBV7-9	TGTGCCAGCAGCGGGCCGACAGGGGACACTGAAGCTTTCTTT	CASSGPTGDTEAFF
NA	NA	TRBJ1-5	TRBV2	TGTGCCAGCATGAGACGGCGGGAGGGTGGCAATCAGCCCCAGCATTTT	CASMRRREGGNQPQHF
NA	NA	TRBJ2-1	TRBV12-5	TGTGCTAGTGGTTTTAACCCGCGGAACGAGCAGTTCTTC	CASGFNPRNEQFF
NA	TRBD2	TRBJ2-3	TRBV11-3	TGTGCCAGCAGCACCCGGACTAGCGGGGGGGCAGGTGATACGCAGTATTTT	CASSTRTSGGAGDTQYF
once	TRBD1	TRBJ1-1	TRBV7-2	TGTGCCAGCAGCTTCCGGACAGGTACTGAAGCTTTCTTT	CASSFRTGTEAFF
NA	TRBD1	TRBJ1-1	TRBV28	TGTGCCACCCTTCCGGGACAGGCCCCCTACACTGAAGCTTTCTTT	CATLPGQAPYTEAFF
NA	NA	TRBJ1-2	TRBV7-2	TGTGCCAGCAGCTACCCGGACTATGGCTACACCTTC	CASSYPDYGYTF
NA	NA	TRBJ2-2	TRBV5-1	TGCGCCAGCAGCCTCTTACAGGGGAACACCGGGGAGCTGTTTTTT	CASSLLQGNTGELFF
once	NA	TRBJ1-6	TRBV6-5	TGTGCCAGCACCGTGGGGTCCCCTGGAGCCCTCCACTTT	CASTVGSPGALHF
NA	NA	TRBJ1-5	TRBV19	TGTGCCAGTAGTTCCCTGGGAGTAGGCAATCAGCCCCAGCATTTT	CASSSLGVGNQPQHF
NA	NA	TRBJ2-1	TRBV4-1	TGCGCCACCAGCGAGGGTGATGAGCAGTTCTTC	CATSEGDEQFF
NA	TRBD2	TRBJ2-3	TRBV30	TGTGCCTGGAGTCGACTAGCGGGGGGTTTAGTCACAGATACGCAGTATTTT	CAWSRLAGGLVTDTQYF
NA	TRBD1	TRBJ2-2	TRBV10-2	TGCGCCACCAAAGGGACAGGGGGGGCCGGGGAGCTGTTTTTT	CATKGTGGAGELFF
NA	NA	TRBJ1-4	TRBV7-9	TGTGCCAGCAGTCCCGACAGTGAAAAACTGTTTTTT	CASSPDSEKLFF
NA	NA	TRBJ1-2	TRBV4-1	TGCGCCAGCAGTCTCCCCCCTACGAGGGGGTTCTATGGCTACACCTTC	CASSLPPTRGFYGYTF
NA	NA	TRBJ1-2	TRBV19	TGTGCCAGTAGTCGGGGCGGGATCTATGGCTACACCTTC	CASSRGGIYGYTF
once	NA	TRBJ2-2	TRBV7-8	TGTGCCAGCACCGGATCCCGAGGCGGGGAGCTGTTTTTT	CASTGSRGGELFF
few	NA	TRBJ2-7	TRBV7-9	TGTGCCAGCAGCTTAGACCAAAGCTCCTACGAGCAGTACTTC	CASSLDQSSYEQYF
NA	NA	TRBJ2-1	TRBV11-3	TGTGCCAGCAGCTTAGTAGCCTCCGAGCAGTTCTTC	CASSLVASEQFF
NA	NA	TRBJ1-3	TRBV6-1	TGTGCCAGCAGTGAACTCCCGGGACAAATCTCTGGAAACACCATATATTTT	CASSELPGQISGNTIYF
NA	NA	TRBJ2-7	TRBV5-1	TGCGCCAGCAGCTTGGCGGGGGTCCTAGAATACGAGCAGTACTTC	CASSLAGVLEYEQYF
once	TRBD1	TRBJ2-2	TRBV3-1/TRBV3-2	TGTGCCAGCAGCCGGGACAGGGTGCCCACCGGGGAGCTGTTTTTT	CASSRDRVPTGELFF
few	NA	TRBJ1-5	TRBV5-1	TGCGCCAGCAGCTTGGACGGGCAGCCCCAGCATTTT	CASSLDGQPQHF
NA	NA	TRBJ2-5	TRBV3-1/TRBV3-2	TGTGCCAGCAGCCAAGATCAGTTCCGGGAGACAGAAGAGACCCAGTACTTC	CASSQDQFRETEETQYF
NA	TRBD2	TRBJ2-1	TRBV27	TGTGCCAGCAGTTGGACTAGCGGGCGGCACAATGAGCAGTTCTTC	CASSWTSGRHNEQFF
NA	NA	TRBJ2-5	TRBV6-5	TGTGCCAGCAGTTGGGGTACAGAGACCCAGTACTTC	CASSWGTETQYF
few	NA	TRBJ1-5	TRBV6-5	TGTGCCAGCAGGAGGGCCCGATATAGCAATCAGCCCCAGCATTTT	CASRRARYSNQPQHF
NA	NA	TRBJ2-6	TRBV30	TGTGCCTGGTCGTCGGGTAATTCTGGGGCCAACGTCCTGACTTTC	CAWSSGNSGANVLTF
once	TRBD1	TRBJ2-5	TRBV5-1	TGCGCCAGCGCCAACCGACAGGGAAAGCAAGAGACCCAGTACTTC	CASANRQGKQETQYF
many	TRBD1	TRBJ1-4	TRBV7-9	TGTGCCAGCAGCCCACCAGGGACAGGGTATGAAAAACTGTTTTTT	CASSPPGTGYEKLFF
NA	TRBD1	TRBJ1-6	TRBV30	TGTGCCTGGGAAGGACAGGGTGATTCACCCCTCCACTTT	CAWEGQGDSPLHF